Presented here are 28 T cell receptor beta chains from one specimen sequenced in a study of T cell clonotyping in hematopoietic cell transplantation. Profiled with immunoSEQ multiplex PCR; TCRdb holds only in-frame clones, not every one. Found here are roughly 15,000 clones, approximately 85% of them singletons; the top ten hold about 4.5%. Sequences were obtained from peripheral blood mononuclear cells. All receptors derive from a woman aged 40 to 50 in good health. Some clones in this sample may be carry-over from other donors' samples.

The genes are TRBV5-6 and TRBJ1-2; D gene uncertain. V was clipped by 4 bases and J by 0 bases, with 10 bases between them. The CDR3 covers 14 residues. The germline V gene has CDR1 SGHDT and CDR2 YYEEEE. The CDR3 region is CASSPGRPNYGYTF. DNA of the CDR3: TGTGCCAGCAGCCCGGGCAGGCCTAACTATGGCTACACCTTC.

The CDR3 nucleotides read TGTGCCAGCAGCCTGCGCGGGGTCACCTACGAGCAGTACTTC. This translates into CASSLRGVTYEQYF. The chain combines TRBV5-4 with TRBJ2-7, with D maybe TRBD2 (6 bases). Trimming removed 4 bases at V and 2 bases at J, with 13 bases between. The CDR3 sequence is 14 residues long. Germline V gene data show CDR1 as SGHNT and CDR2 as YYREEE (reference sequence).

The rearrangement links TRBV19 to TRBJ2-6, with TRBD1 as a possible D gene (5 bases). CDR1 and CDR2 from the germline V gene are LNHDA and SQIVND (reference sequence). Trimming cost V 7 bases and J 4 bases, with 14 bases left between them. The CDR3 loop spans 15 amino acids. In DNA, the CDR3 is TGTGCCAGTACCGCGGATGGGGCCGGGGCCAACGTCCTGACTTTC. Its protein is CASTADGAGANVLTF.

The gene calls are TRBV5-1 and TRBJ1-5; a weak D match, TRBD1 (5 bases). The germline V and J ends were trimmed by 4 bases and 0 bases, with 5 bases remaining between them. Germline loops: CDR1 SGHRS, CDR2 YFSETQ. The length of the CDR3 is 13 residues. The CDR3 loop reads CASSQGSNQPQHF. The CDR3 DNA reads as TGCGCCAGCAGCCAGGGTAGCAATCAGCCCCAGCATTTT.

This clone was detected only a few times. The CDR3 loop reads CASSGPEGLVDEQFF. In DNA form, the CDR3 reads TGCGCCAGCAGCGGGCCGGAGGGATTGGTCGATGAGCAGTTCTTC. The V and J genes are TRBV5-1 and TRBJ2-1, with a weak D call TRBD2 (6 bases). Germline lookup yields CDR1 SGHRS and CDR2 YFSETQ. The CDR3 runs to 15 residues. The V and J ends lost 4 bases and 8 bases respectively, with 19 bases between them.

The chain carries TRBV6-5 and TRBJ1-2; a possible D gene is TRBD1 (6 bases). Trimming shortened V by 11 bases and J by 2 bases, and 18 bases separated the two germline ends. The CDR3 has 14 amino acids. Germline V gives CDR1 MNHEY, CDR2 SVGAGI. The CDR3 nucleotides read TGTGCCTCCGGGGGCAGCGGTGGCAACTATGGCTACACCTTC. Translating gives CASGGSGGNYGYTF.

The V call is TRBV7-9, the J call TRBJ2-7; TRBD2 agrees at 14 bases. The germline V gene has CDR1 SEHNR and CDR2 FQNEAQ (reference sequence). The CDR3 contains 16 residues. With 5 bases clipped from V and 6 bases from J, the junction kept 9 bases outside the gene matches. The CDR3 DNA reads TGTGCCAGCAGCCAGCAAGCCGGGACTAGCGGGGGCGAGCAGTACTTC. This gives the protein CASSQQAGTSGGEQYF.

This chain uses TRBV27 with TRBJ2-1, with D uncertain. V was shortened by 2 bases and J by 2 bases, with 7 bases between the two germline ends. This CDR3 contains 14 residues. The V gene's germline CDR1 is MNHEY and CDR2 SMNVEV (reference sequence). The CDR3 coding sequence is TGTGCCAGCAGTTTAATACGGCCCTACAATGAGCAGTTCTTC. Its translation is CASSLIRPYNEQFF.

The genes are TRBV19 and TRBJ2-1; 9 positions match TRBD1. J lost 6 bases, V lost 1 base, and 4 bases had no gene match. Germline CDR1 LNHDA, CDR2 SQIVND (reference sequence). CDR3 size: 15 residues. In nucleotides, the CDR3 is TGTGCCAGTAGTATAGGGGGACAGGGCCTCAATGAGCAGTTCTTC. Its protein is CASSIGGQGLNEQFF. Full variable domain (remainder filled in from reference TRBV19 and TRBJ2-1): DGGITQSPKYLFRKEGQNVTLSCEQNLNHDAMYWYRQDPGQGLRLIYYSQIVNDFQKGDIAEGYSVSREKKESFPLTVTSAQKNPTAFYLCASSIGGQGLNEQFFGPGTRLTVL.

This chain uses TRBV11-2 with TRBJ2-1; 7 nucleotides agree with TRBD1. This CDR3 contains 15 residues. V lost 2 bases and J lost 10; bases outside the gene matches: 11. Germline loops: CDR1 SGHAT, CDR2 FQNNGV. The CDR3 DNA sequence: TGTGCCAGCAGCTTAATCAGCGGTCCCAGGGGGGAGCAGTTCTTC. Its protein is CASSLISGPRGEQFF.

This clone came up a few times. V is TRBV6-5 and J is TRBJ2-1; 8 bases agree with TRBD2. Germline trimming cut 2 bases from V and 8 bases from J; bases unmatched to any gene: 5. The CDR3 covers 14 residues. Germline V gene lookup returns CDR1 MNHEY and CDR2 SVGAGI. The chain's CDR3 is CASSYKRESHEQFF. CDR3 coding DNA: TGTGCCAGCAGTTACAAGCGGGAGAGCCATGAGCAGTTCTTC.

By sample share, this clone is large (0.1 to 1%). The rearrangement joins TRBV5-6 to TRBJ1-1; D call uncertain. CDR3 size: 13 residues. Germline assignment: CDR1 SGHDT and CDR2 YYEEEE. The germline V and J ends were trimmed by 7 bases and 4 bases, with 14 bases remaining between them. The CDR3: CASAPWGPTEAFF. DNA of the CDR3: TGTGCCAGCGCCCCCTGGGGTCCCACTGAAGCTTTCTTT.

This chain connects TRBV25-1 to TRBJ2-7; 13 bases line up with TRBD2. Trimming cost V 4 bases and J 3 bases; bases outside gene matches: 12. The CDR3 covers 18 residues. Germline loops: CDR1 MGHDK, CDR2 SYGVNS. Here the CDR3 DNA reads TGTGCCAGCAGTGCGCGACCTGGGACTAGCGGGATGAACTACGAGCAGTACTTC. This translates into CASSARPGTSGMNYEQYF.

This clone is categorized as medium-sized. The genes are TRBV6-5 and TRBJ1-1; no firm D call. This CDR3 is 12 amino acids long. Per germline, CDR1 MNHEY and CDR2 SVGAGI. Trimming cost V 4 bases and J 5 bases, with 8 bases left between them. In nucleotides, the CDR3 is TGTGCCAGCAGTTCCGGGATGACTGAAGCTTTCTTT. Translated, it gives CASSSGMTEAFF.

This sequence joins TRBV6-5 and TRBJ2-1, with TRBD2 identical over 9 bases. The V gene's germline CDR1 is MNHEY and CDR2 SVGAGI. J was trimmed by 8 bases and V by 2 bases; bases with no gene match: 1. CDR3 length: 13 amino acids. Written as DNA, the CDR3 is TGTGCCAGCAGTTACAGCGGGAGGTATGAGCAGTTCTTC. It is translated as CASSYSGRYEQFF.

This sequence joins TRBV30 and TRBJ2-1; TRBD2 agrees at 7 bases. CDR1 and CDR2 from the germline V gene are GTSNPN and SVGIG (reference sequence). The CDR3 has 14 amino acids. J was trimmed by 8 bases and V by 2 bases; bases with no gene match: 9. For the CDR3, the DNA is TGTGCCTGGAGTCTCAGCGGGATGTGGGATGAGCAGTTCTTC. Translated, it gives CAWSLSGMWDEQFF.

The chain recombines TRBV20-1 with TRBJ2-5; possible D gene TRBD2, 5 bases. With 6 bases removed from V and 2 bases from J, the gap between germline ends came to 7 bases. The CDR3 consists of 11 residues. CDR1 is DFQATT, CDR2 SNEGSKA, per germline (reference sequence). The CDR3 here is CSAGEQETQYF. CDR3 coding DNA: TGCAGTGCCGGGGAACAAGAGACCCAGTACTTC.

This clone was found once. The genes are TRBV5-1 and TRBJ2-3; 9 nucleotides match TRBD2. In germline, CDR1 is SGHRS, CDR2 YFSETQ. This CDR3 region has 16 residues. The trim removed 4 bases at V and 1 base at J, leaving 7 bases unmatched. Written as DNA, the CDR3 is TGCGCCAGCAGCGACGGACTAGCGATCGGCACAGATACGCAGTATTTT. Its translation is CASSDGLAIGTDTQYF.

This clone was seen a single time. The V and J genes are TRBV7-2 and TRBJ2-7; D gene unclear. The germline CDR1 and CDR2 sequences are SGHTA and FQGNSA. The CDR3 runs to 12 residues. V gave up 2 bases and J gave up 7 bases, with 9 bases separating them. The CDR3 nucleotides read TGTGCCAGCAGCTTATCCCGACGGGAGCAGTACTTC. The encoded protein is CASSLSRREQYF.

In nucleotides, the CDR3 is TGTGCCAGCACCTCGGGGGGGAAGGGGAACACTGAAGCTTTCTTT. It specifies CASTSGGKGNTEAFF. The chain uses TRBV6-5 and TRBJ1-1; D possibly corresponds to TRBD1 (5 bases). The CDR3 contains 15 residues. Germline CDR1 reads MNHEY; CDR2 reads SVGAGI. Deletions cut 7 bases from V and 1 base from J, with 16 bases between.

As regards this clone: The junction and the germline gene differ at one end; a read error may be behind it. The chain combines TRBV7-2 with TRBJ2-7, with D tentatively TRBD1 (5 bases). Germline V gene data show CDR1 as SGHTA and CDR2 as FQGNSA. The CDR3 runs to 12 residues. CDR3 sequence: CASSSLQAPPVF. The CDR3 coding sequence is TGTGCCAGCAGCTCCTTACAGGCTCCCCCAGTCTTC.

This chain links TRBV29-1 with TRBJ2-3; D might be TRBD2 (6 bases). Deletions cut 2 bases from V and 6 bases from J, with 12 bases between. The germline CDR1 and CDR2 sequences are SQVTM and ANQGSEA. The length of the CDR3 is 13 residues. The DNA for the CDR3 is TGCAGCGTTGAATGGGGGGTAGGGGATACGCAGTATTTT. It encodes CSVEWGVGDTQYF.

The chain recombines TRBV7-2 with TRBJ1-2; D gene unclear. This CDR3 region has 13 residues. V was shortened by 4 bases and J by 5 bases, with 11 bases between the two germline ends. Looked up from germline, CDR1 is SGHTA and CDR2 is FQGNSA. CDR3 sequence (DNA): TGTGCCAGCAGCTCCGCAACAATATATGGCTACACCTTC. It yields the protein CASSSATIYGYTF. The entire variable domain, with the rest obtained from reference TRBV7-2 and TRBJ1-2, is as follows: GAGVSQSPSNKVTEKGKDVELRCDPISGHTALYWYRQSLGQGLEFLIYFQGNSAPDKSGLPSDRFSAERTGGSVSTLTIQRTQQEDSAVYLCASSSATIYGYTFGSGTRLTVV.

This chain joins TRBV11-2 and TRBJ2-7, with D maybe TRBD2 (5 bases). Germline CDR1 is SGHAT and CDR2 is FQNNGV. This CDR3 contains 15 residues. Trimming cost V 7 bases and J 3 bases, with 19 bases left between them. The CDR3 DNA sequence: TGTGCCAGCAACTCCTGGGAGACGGGGATCTACGAGCAGTACTTC. Its translation is CASNSWETGIYEQYF. Supplemented by reference TRBV11-2 and TRBJ2-7, the full variable domain reads EAGVAQSPRYKIIEKRQSVAFWCNPISGHATLYWYQQILGQGPKLLIQFQNNGVVDDSQLPKDRFSAERLKGVDSTLKIQPAKLEDSAVYLCASNSWETGIYEQYFGPGTRLTVT.

Only one count was recorded for this clone. The chain carries TRBV15 and TRBJ2-7; TRBD1 aligns across 9 bases. Germline V CDR1 and CDR2: LNHNV, YYDKDF (reference sequence). V dropped 5 bases and J dropped 4; count of bases not matched to a gene: 12. This CDR3 spans 16 amino acids. The CDR3 sequence: CATSWDRDGPIYEQYF. CDR3 coding DNA: TGTGCCACCAGCTGGGACAGGGATGGACCCATTTACGAGCAGTACTTC.

V and J are TRBV11-3 and TRBJ2-7; TRBD2 matches 7 bases. This CDR3 is built from 16 residues. Germline loops: CDR1 SGHNT, CDR2 YENEEA. Trimming cost V 4 bases and J 2 bases; bases outside gene matches: 11. Written as DNA, the CDR3 is TGTGCCAGCAGCTCCCCGGGTAAACTAGCGACCTACGAGCAGTACTTC. Translated, it gives CASSSPGKLATYEQYF. The complete variable domain, with remaining parts taken from reference TRBV11-3 and TRBJ2-7, reads EAGVVQSPRYKIIEKKQPVAFWCNPISGHNTLYWYLQNLGQGPELLIRYENEEAVDDSQLPKDRFSAERLKGVDSTLKIQPAELGDSAVYLCASSSPGKLATYEQYFGPGTRLTVT.

The gene calls are TRBV11-1 and TRBJ2-7; the D gene is possibly TRBD2 (5 bases). Germline CDR1 reads SGHAT; CDR2 reads FQDESV (reference sequence). This CDR3 is 16 amino acids long. Between the trimmed V and J ends, which lost 3 bases and 0 bases, there was a span of 15 bases. CDR3 nucleotide sequence: TGTGCCAGCAGCTTGAACCGGCTAGGGAGCTCCTACGAGCAGTACTTC. Translating gives CASSLNRLGSSYEQYF.

The chain employs TRBV7-3 and TRBJ2-1; 8 bases are shared with TRBD2. The J segment lost 8 bases and the V segment lost 5 bases, leaving 11 bases of the junction unmatched. The CDR3 extends over 15 amino acids. Germline CDR1 SGHTA, CDR2 FQGTGA. For the CDR3, the DNA is TGTGCCAGCAGCCCCAGCGGGAGCCGACTTGATGAGCAGTTCTTC. Amino acids: CASSPSGSRLDEQFF.